This T cell receptor beta chain appears in the sequencing data of a study of T cells in Graves' hyperthyroidism and ophthalmopathy. This clonotype was seen at least ten times. Its antigen remains unidentified. It was RNA transcripts that yielded the amplified TCR beta CDR3 regions. TCR CDR3 regions were first amplified by RT-PCR with HTBI primers. TCRdb processed the multiplex PCR reads anew with MiXCR; each CDR3 protein has one entry. The repertoire includes 250,000 to 300,000 distinct CDR3 sequences, less than 15% of them detected once, and around 7.9% sits in the top ten. Diagnosis of hyperthyroidism was new in patients aged 18 to 65, and its duration was under 2 months. Study-wide points: Ophthalmopathy was model-predicted a median roughly 6.2 months pre-onset.

This CDR3 has 16 amino acids. V lost 2 bases, J lost 1 base, and 9 bases stayed unmatched. Germline assignment: CDR1 GTSNPN and CDR2 SVGIG (reference sequence). The chain recombines TRBV30 with TRBJ2-3; TRBD2 matches 7 bases. The receptor comes from a woman in her twenties or thirties with Graves' hyperthyroidism that later progressed to Graves' ophthalmopathy. The sequencing input was blood. CDR3 sequence reads: CAWSPLRGRGTDTQYF. The CDR3 nucleotides read TGTGCCTGGAGTCCCCTTCGAGGGAGGGGCACAGATACGCAGTATTTT.